The entry that follows covers one T cell receptor beta chain sequence. Its cognate antigen is unknown. This specimen comes from a study of graft-versus-host responses after intestinal transplantation. Study information: Every transplant recipient was induced with anti-thymocyte globulin, then maintained on tacrolimus and steroids for about 3 years.

General observations from the study: Recipient marrow showed GvH clones, some seen first in ileum or blood. The study found high graft-versus-host to host-versus-graft clonal ratios in allografts of patients with graft-donor T cell macrochimerism. Declines in HvG clones occurring early post-transplant were associated with peak circulating GvH clone levels.

Method: immunoSEQ multiplex PCR; TCRdb's copy keeps in-frame clones and lacks some. The data show around 95,000 clones, roughly 87% seen once. The CDR3 covers 16 residues. J lost 3 bases, V lost 0 bases, and 7 bases had no gene match. CDR1 is SGHVS, CDR2 FNYEAQ, per germline. The chain combines TRBV7-6 with TRBJ1-1, with TRBD1 matching over 7 bases. The source material was unstimulated CD4+ T cells sorted from spleen or lymph node cells, sampled before transplant. This receptor was identified in a human donor who was the organ donor for an intestinal transplant. The CDR3 DNA reads as TGTGCCAGCAGCTTAGCAGGGGGCGTCTCGGACACTGAAGCTTTCTTT. Protein sequence: CASSLAGGVSDTEAFF.